One sample yielded the 20 T cell receptor beta chains listed below, sequenced in a study of T cells in Graves' hyperthyroidism and ophthalmopathy. Amplified TCR beta CDR3 regions derived from RNA transcripts. Primed by the HTBI set, a first-round RT-PCR was run on the TCR CDR3. Via MiXCR, TCRdb re-called the multiplex PCR reads, giving one row per CDR3 protein. The sample shows more than 550,000 distinct CDR3 sequences, around 20% of them seen only once. The specimen sequenced was blood. All receptors come from a woman aged 45-60 years with Graves' hyperthyroidism that later progressed to Graves' ophthalmopathy.

This clonotype appeared many times. The rearrangement links TRBV20-1 to TRBJ2-1; 7 bases match TRBD2. The germline CDR1 and CDR2 sequences are DFQATT and SNEGSKA (reference sequence). V shed 3 bases and J 5 bases; nucleotides not matched to a gene: 4. The CDR3 consists of 13 residues. CDR3 residues: CSARQTSNNEQFF. CDR3 DNA sequence: TGCAGTGCTAGGCAGACTAGCAACAATGAGCAGTTCTTC.

This clonotype was seen once. The V and J genes are TRBV29-1 and TRBJ2-7, with D possibly being TRBD1 or TRBD2 (5 bases each). The germline V and J ends were trimmed by 6 bases and 5 bases, with 17 bases remaining between them. CDR3 size: 13 residues. Germline assignment: CDR1 SQVTM and CDR2 ANQGSEA. This chain's CDR3 is CSVRGSSRDEQYF. CDR3 DNA: TGCAGCGTAAGGGGCTCCTCGAGGGACGAGCAGTACTTC.

This clonotype appeared a single time. This chain connects TRBV10-3 to TRBJ1-4, with a possible D match to TRBD1 (5 bases). Germline V gene lookup returns CDR1 ENHRY and CDR2 SYGVKD. Between the trimmed V and J ends, which lost 4 bases and 5 bases, there was a span of 14 bases. CDR3 length: 15 residues. CDR3 sequence (DNA): TGTGCCATCAGTGGTAACCTGGAGGGGAATGAAAAACTGTTTTTT. This translates into CAISGNLEGNEKLFF.

There are many counts of this clonotype. V usage is TRBV6-2 or TRBV6-3 and J usage is TRBJ1-1; 7 bases are a match to TRBD1. CDR1 is MNHEY, CDR2 SVGEGT, per germline. Trimming cost V 0 bases and J 5 bases; bases outside gene matches: 6. The CDR3 contains 15 residues. The DNA of the CDR3 is TGTGCCAGCAGTTACTCAGACAGGGAGGGGACTGAAGCTTTCTTT. Encoded protein: CASSYSDREGTEAFF.

V gene TRBV3-1 combines with J gene TRBJ2-1; a weak D match, TRBD1 (6 bases). The V gene lost 5 bases and the J gene lost 5 bases, with 16 bases spanning the gap. The CDR3 contains 15 residues. Germline values: CDR1 LGHDT, CDR2 YNNKEL (reference sequence). Here the CDR3 reads CASSKQRHRDNEQFF. The CDR3 DNA follows: TGTGCCAGCAGCAAACAGCGGCACAGGGACAATGAGCAGTTCTTC.

The chain employs TRBV5-1 and TRBJ1-2, with a tentative D call TRBD1 (6 bases). The ends were cut back, 9 bases at V and 1 base at J, with 16 bases in the middle. CDR3 length: 14 amino acids. Germline V gene data show CDR1 as SGHRS and CDR2 as YFSETQ. CDR3 residues: CATDSGQFNYGYTF. Written as DNA, the CDR3 is TGCGCCACCGATTCTGGACAGTTTAACTATGGCTACACCTTC.

The chain is built from TRBV5-5 and TRBJ2-2; TRBD2 matches 10 bases. With V trimmed by 4 bases and J by 4 bases, 10 bases remained unmatched. The germline CDR1 and CDR2 sequences are SGHKS and YYEKEE (reference sequence). The CDR3 totals 17 residues. CDR3 amino acids: CASSRSIAGGTTGELFF. In nucleotides, the CDR3 is TGTGCCAGCAGCCGCTCCATAGCGGGGGGAACCACCGGGGAGCTGTTTTTT.

This rearrangement joins TRBV24-1 to TRBJ1-5, with D maybe TRBD1 (5 bases). Between the trimmed V and J ends, which lost 4 bases and 4 bases, there was a span of 13 bases. CDR1 and CDR2 from the germline V gene are KGHDR and SFDVKD. The CDR3 is 15 residues long. Here the CDR3 DNA reads TGTGCCACCAGTGACGGGGGTTCAGGGAATCAGCCCCAGCATTTT. Encoded protein: CATSDGGSGNQPQHF.

This clonotype was counted many times. V and J are TRBV7-2 and TRBJ1-2, with unresolved D. The germline V gene has CDR1 SGHTA and CDR2 FQGNSA. The V end was cut by 5 bases, the J end by 3 bases, with 7 bases between. This CDR3 region has 12 residues. The CDR3 DNA follows: TGTGCCAGCAGCATGTCGTACTATGGCTACACCTTC. Its translation is CASSMSYYGYTF.

The table lists this clonotype with a few counts. The genes are TRBV19 and TRBJ1-2; D is unclear. The CDR3 totals 14 residues. Trimming stripped 8 bases from V and 0 bases from J, with 13 bases between. Germline V gene lookup returns CDR1 LNHDA and CDR2 SQIVND (reference sequence). The CDR3 protein is CASAPGRTNYGYTF. The CDR3 region has the DNA TGTGCCAGTGCTCCGGGCCGAACTAACTATGGCTACACCTTC.

In its sample, this clonotype was seen many times. The chain links TRBV11-2 to TRBJ2-3, with 7 bases identical to TRBD2. Germline loops: CDR1 SGHAT, CDR2 FQNNGV. J lost 2 bases, V lost 5 bases, and 7 bases had no gene match. CDR3 length: 15 amino acids. Here the CDR3 reads CASSIQRGPTDTQYF. DNA of the CDR3: TGTGCCAGCAGCATCCAGCGGGGACCCACAGATACGCAGTATTTT.

The chain combines TRBV12-3 or TRBV12-4 with TRBJ1-5; 10 positions agree with TRBD1. The CDR3 has 15 amino acids. V lost 5 bases to trimming and J lost 7 bases; unmatched junction nucleotides: 8. CDR3 in amino acids: CASSPETGGRQPQHF. DNA for the CDR3: TGTGCCAGCAGTCCCGAGACAGGGGGCAGGCAGCCCCAGCATTTT.

The gene calls are TRBV2 and TRBJ2-7; a possible D gene is TRBD1 (6 bases). The germline V gene encodes CDR1 SNHLY and CDR2 FYNNEI. V was cut by 1 base and J by 5 bases, with 12 bases left in between. The CDR3 extends over 14 amino acids. The CDR3 here is CASSEENRDHEQYV. The CDR3 DNA reads as TGTGCCAGCAGTGAAGAGAACAGGGACCACGAGCAGTACGTC.

This clonotype has just a few counts. The chain joins TRBV29-1 to TRBJ2-2; possibly TRBD2 for D (6 bases). The V gene lost 4 bases and the J gene lost 3 bases, with 12 bases spanning the gap. This CDR3 has 14 residues. The V gene's germline CDR1 is SQVTM and CDR2 ANQGSEA. CDR3 amino acids: CSVAGGRDTGELFF. DNA for the CDR3: TGCAGCGTTGCCGGGGGTAGGGACACCGGGGAGCTGTTTTTT.

The rearrangement joins TRBV5-1 to TRBJ1-6, with D possibly being TRBD1 (6 bases). V was trimmed by 0 bases and J by 7 bases, leaving 14 bases between them. CDR1 and CDR2 from the germline V gene are SGHRS and YFSETQ. The length of the CDR3 is 16 residues. The CDR3 region is CASSLVFRQDNSPLHF. As DNA, the CDR3 is TGCGCCAGCAGCTTGGTTTTTAGACAGGACAATTCACCCCTCCACTTT.

This clonotype was detected a few times. Germline and junction disagree at one end, which may indicate a read error. The chain uses TRBV7-3 and TRBJ2-2; 7 positions match TRBD1. There are 15 residues in the CDR3. Looked up from germline, CDR1 is SGHTA and CDR2 is FQGTGA. The chain's CDR3 is CASSKDRPNTGELVF. The CDR3, as DNA: TGTGCCAGCAGCAAGGACAGGCCAAACACCGGGGAGCTGGTTTTT.

This clonotype was observed many times. The V gene is TRBV29-1, the J gene TRBJ1-1; TRBD1 is a possible D gene (5 bases). CDR1 is SQVTM and CDR2 is ANQGSEA in the germline V gene. CDR3 length: 12 residues. V was trimmed by 6 bases and J by 1 base, leaving 9 bases between them. This chain's CDR3 is CSVGERNTEAFF. CDR3 nucleotide sequence: TGCAGCGTAGGGGAGAGGAACACTGAAGCTTTCTTT.

This clonotype was picked up many times. The chain carries TRBV5-1 and TRBJ2-3; D tentatively reads TRBD1 or TRBD2 (5 bases each). The V gene's germline CDR1 is SGHRS and CDR2 YFSETQ. The CDR3 is made up of 16 amino acids. Trimming pared 3 bases from V and 4 bases from J, leaving 18 bases between. The CDR3 protein is CASSSEGRPAADTQYF. CDR3 DNA: TGCGCCAGCAGCTCTGAGGGGCGGCCGGCGGCAGATACGCAGTATTTT.

This clonotype was observed a few times. The chain joins TRBV6-1 to TRBJ1-2; TRBD1 matches at 8 bases. Germline CDR1 and CDR2: MNHNS and SASEGT. This CDR3 contains 14 residues. V lost 4 bases, J lost 6 bases, and 7 bases stayed unmatched. CDR3 nucleotide sequence: TGTGCCAGCAGTGTTACAGGGGGATACGATGGCTACACCTTC. Its protein product is CASSVTGGYDGYTF.

The chain has TRBV6-1 and TRBJ1-5; 8 nucleotides agree with TRBD1. Losses at the gene ends were 5 bases for V and 6 bases for J; bases not matched to a gene: 3. Germline CDR1 is MNHNS and CDR2 is SASEGT. This CDR3 contains 13 residues. CDR3 residues: CASSWDRSQPQHF. The CDR3 DNA reads as TGTGCCAGCAGTTGGGACAGGAGTCAGCCCCAGCATTTT.